Described below is a single T cell receptor (beta chain) sequence and its context. Assay used: immunoSEQ multiplex PCR; TCRdb lists only in-frame clones, some missing. The sample carries under 150,000 clones, 70% to 90% recorded once. This sample was taken from a study of Ad26.COV2.S vaccination and SARS-CoV-2 variants. The V gene lost 4 bases and the J gene lost 0 bases, with 7 bases spanning the gap. CDR1 is MDHEN and CDR2 is SYDVKM in the germline V gene. The CDR3 is 14 amino acids. This clonotype was obtained from a human donor who had recovered from COVID-19. V usage is TRBV28 and J usage is TRBJ1-3; unclear D gene. The sequencing used peripheral blood, collected after recovery from COVID-19. CDR3 protein: CASSSPNSGNTIYF. In DNA, the CDR3 is TGTGCCAGCAGTTCCCCAAACTCTGGAAACACCATATATTTT.